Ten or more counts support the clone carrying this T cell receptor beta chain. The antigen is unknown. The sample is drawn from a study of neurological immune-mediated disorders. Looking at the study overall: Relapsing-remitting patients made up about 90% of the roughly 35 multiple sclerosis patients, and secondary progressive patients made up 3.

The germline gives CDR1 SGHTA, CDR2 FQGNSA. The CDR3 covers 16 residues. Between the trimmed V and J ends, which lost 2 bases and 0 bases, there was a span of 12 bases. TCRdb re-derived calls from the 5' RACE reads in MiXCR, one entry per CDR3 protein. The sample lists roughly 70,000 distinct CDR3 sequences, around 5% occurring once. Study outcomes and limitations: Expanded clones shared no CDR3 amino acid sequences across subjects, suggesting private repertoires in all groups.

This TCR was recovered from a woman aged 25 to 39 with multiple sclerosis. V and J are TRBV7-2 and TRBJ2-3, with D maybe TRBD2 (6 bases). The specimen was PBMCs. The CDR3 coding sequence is TGTGCCAGCAGCTTACGGGGACTTTCTAGCACAGATACGCAGTATTTT. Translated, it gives CASSLRGLSSTDTQYF. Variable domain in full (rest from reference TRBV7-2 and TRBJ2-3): GAGVSQSPSNKVTEKGKDVELRCDPISGHTALYWYRQSLGQGLEFLIYFQGNSAPDKSGLPSDRFSAERTGGSVSTLTIQRTQQEDSAVYLCASSLRGLSSTDTQYFGPGTRLTVL.